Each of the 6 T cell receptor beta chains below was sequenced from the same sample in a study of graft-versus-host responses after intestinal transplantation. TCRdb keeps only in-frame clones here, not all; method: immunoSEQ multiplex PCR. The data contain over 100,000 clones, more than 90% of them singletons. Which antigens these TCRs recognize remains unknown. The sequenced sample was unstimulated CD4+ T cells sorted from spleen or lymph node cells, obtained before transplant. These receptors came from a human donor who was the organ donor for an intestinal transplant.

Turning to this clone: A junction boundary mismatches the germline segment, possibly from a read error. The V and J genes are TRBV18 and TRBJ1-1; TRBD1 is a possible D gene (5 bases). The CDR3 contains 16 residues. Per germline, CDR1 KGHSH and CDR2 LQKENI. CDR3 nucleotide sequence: TGTGCCAGCTCACCATTACAAAGGGGAGGGAACACTAAAGCTTTCTTT. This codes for CASSPLQRGGNTKAFF.

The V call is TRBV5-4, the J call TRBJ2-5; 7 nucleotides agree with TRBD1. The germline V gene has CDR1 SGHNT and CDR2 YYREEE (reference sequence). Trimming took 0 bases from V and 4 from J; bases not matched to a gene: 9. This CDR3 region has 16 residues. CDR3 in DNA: TGTGCCAGCAGCTTGGGACCACAGGGGTTATCAGAGACCCAGTACTTC. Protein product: CASSLGPQGLSETQYF.

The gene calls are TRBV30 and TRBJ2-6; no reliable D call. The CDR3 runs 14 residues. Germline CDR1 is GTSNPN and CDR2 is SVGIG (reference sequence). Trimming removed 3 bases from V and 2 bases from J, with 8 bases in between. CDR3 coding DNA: TGTGCCTGGAGGGCGTTGGCTGGGGCCAACGTCCTGACTTTC. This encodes CAWRALAGANVLTF.

CDR3 bases: TGTGCCAGCAGCACCGACCTCTATGGCTACACCTTC. It specifies CASSTDLYGYTF. The chain uses TRBV4-2 and TRBJ1-2; D is ambiguous. Germline V gives CDR1 LGHNA, CDR2 YNFKEQ. The CDR3 has 12 residues. V lost 5 bases to trimming and J lost 4 bases, with 8 bases between them.

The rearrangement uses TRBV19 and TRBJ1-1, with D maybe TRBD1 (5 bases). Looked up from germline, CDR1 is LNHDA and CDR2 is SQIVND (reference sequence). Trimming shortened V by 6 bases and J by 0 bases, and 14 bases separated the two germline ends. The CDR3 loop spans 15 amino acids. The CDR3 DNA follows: TGTGCCAGTAGGGAGGAGGGGACGATGAACACTGAAGCTTTCTTT. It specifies CASREEGTMNTEAFF.

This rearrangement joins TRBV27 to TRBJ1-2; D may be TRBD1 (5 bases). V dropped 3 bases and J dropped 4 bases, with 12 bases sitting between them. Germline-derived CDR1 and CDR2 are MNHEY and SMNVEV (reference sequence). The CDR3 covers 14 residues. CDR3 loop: CASSFQRQSYGYTF. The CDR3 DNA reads TGTGCCAGCAGTTTTCAGAGACAGTCCTATGGCTACACCTTC.